This T cell receptor (beta chain) was sequenced in a study of blood T cell repertoires in COVID-19. Study context: The United States, Italy and Spain provided the acute and convalescent COVID-19 samples.

Looked up from germline, CDR1 is SGHVS and CDR2 is FNYEAQ. The CDR3 loop spans 15 amino acids. Trimming removed 2 bases at V and 8 bases at J, with 18 bases between. Clones were sequenced by immunoSEQ multiplex PCR, and TCRdb holds only the in-frame ones, with some missing. The data contain 400,000 or so clones, around 90% of them seen just once; the ten biggest clones take up more than 0.7%. Seattle researchers signed up patients amid active infection and tracked them longitudinally. Sequenced sample: peripheral blood. The V gene is TRBV7-6, the J gene TRBJ1-1; D perhaps matches TRBD1 (6 bases). The TCR comes from a man younger than 30 with COVID-19, enrolled during active disease. The CDR3 loop reads CASSLLQGEVAEAFF. The CDR3 region has the DNA TGTGCCAGCAGCTTACTACAGGGTGAGGTGGCCGAAGCTTTCTTT.